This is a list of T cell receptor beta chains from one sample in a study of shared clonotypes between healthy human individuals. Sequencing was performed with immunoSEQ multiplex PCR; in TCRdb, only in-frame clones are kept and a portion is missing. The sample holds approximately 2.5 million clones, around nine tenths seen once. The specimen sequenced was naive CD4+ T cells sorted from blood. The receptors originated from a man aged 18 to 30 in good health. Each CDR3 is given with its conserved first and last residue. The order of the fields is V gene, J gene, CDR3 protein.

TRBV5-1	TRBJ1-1	CASSLGDRGFPNTEAFF
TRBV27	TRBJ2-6	CASSLSDSGANVLTF
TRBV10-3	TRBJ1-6	CAISSSEYLKRVCNSPLHF
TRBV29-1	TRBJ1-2	CSVEEVSGGGEGYGYTF
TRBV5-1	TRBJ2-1	CASSLVSGSYNEQFF
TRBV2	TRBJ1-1	CASSADGNTEAFF
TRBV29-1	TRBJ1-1	CSVSDLRVEPFF
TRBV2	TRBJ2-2	CASSEGLAGGGWELFF
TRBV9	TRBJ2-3	CASSGASGRSTDTQYF
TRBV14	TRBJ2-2	CASSLWTGATGELFF
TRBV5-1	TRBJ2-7	CASSGTSYEQYF
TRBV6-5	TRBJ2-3	CASSQTSGGASVGYF
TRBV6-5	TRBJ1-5	CASSRGGQTNQPQHF
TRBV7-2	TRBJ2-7	CASSPRTGFLEQYF
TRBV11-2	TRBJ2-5	CASSLSSGLETQYF
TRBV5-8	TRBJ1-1	CASIWGVGDTEAFF
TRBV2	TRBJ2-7	CASSERSGLLSYEQYF
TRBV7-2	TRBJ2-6	CASSNTGGPYSGANVLTF
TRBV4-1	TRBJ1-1	CASSQAGRLGTEAFF
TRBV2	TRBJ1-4	CASRLEDFREKLFF
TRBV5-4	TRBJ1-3	CASSLGQGTGNTIYF
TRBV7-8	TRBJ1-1	CASSFGGGHPRGTEAFF
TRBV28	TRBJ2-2	CASRGLAGAGELFF
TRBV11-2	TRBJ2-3	CASRPGGPDTQYF
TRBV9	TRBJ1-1	CASSARPATEAFF
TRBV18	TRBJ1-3	CASSPLRVTSGNTIYF